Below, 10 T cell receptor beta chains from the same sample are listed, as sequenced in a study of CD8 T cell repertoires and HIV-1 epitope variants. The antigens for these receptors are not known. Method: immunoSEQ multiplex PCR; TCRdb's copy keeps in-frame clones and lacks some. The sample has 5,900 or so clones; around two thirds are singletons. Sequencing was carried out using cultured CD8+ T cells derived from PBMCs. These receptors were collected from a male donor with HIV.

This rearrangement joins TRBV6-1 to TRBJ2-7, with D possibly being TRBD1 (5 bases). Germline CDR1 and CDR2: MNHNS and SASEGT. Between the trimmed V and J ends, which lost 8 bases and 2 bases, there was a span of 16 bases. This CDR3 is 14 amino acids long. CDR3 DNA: TGTGCCAGCCATAACACACAGGTTACCTACGAGCAGTACTTC. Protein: CASHNTQVTYEQYF.

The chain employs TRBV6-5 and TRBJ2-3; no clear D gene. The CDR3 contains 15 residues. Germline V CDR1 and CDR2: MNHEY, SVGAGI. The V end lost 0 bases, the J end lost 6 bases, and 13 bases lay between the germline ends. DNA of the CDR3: TGTGCCAGCAGTTACTCGGACCCCCGAACGGATACGCAGTATTTT. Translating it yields CASSYSDPRTDTQYF.

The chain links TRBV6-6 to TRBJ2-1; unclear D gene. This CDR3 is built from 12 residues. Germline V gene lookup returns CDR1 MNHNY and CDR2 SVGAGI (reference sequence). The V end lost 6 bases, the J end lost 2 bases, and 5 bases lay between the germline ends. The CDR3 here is CASSRPYNEQFF. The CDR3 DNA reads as TGTGCCAGCAGCCGACCCTACAATGAGCAGTTCTTC.

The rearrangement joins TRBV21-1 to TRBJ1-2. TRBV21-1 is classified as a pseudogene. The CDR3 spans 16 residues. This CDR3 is CASSPVGIRDGYGYTF. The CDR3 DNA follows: TGTGCCAGCAGTCCTGTAGGTATCCGTGACGGCTATGGCTACACCTTC.

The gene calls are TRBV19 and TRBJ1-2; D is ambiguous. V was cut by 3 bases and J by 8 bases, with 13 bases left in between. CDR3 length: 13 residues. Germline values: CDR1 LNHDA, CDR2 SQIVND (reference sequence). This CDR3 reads CASSIEEVGGYTF. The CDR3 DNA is TGTGCCAGTAGTATCGAGGAGGTGGGCGGCTACACCTTC.

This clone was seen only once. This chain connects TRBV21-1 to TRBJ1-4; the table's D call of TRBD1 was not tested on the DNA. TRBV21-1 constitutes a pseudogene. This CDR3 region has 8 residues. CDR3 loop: CASRDSLF. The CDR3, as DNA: TGTGCCAGCAGAGACAGCCTTTTT.

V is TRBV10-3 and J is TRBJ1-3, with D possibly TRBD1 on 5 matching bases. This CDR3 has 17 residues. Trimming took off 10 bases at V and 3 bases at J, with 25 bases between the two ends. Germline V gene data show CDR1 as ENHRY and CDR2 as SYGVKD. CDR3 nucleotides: TGTGCCAGCAGCCGAAGAGTGACAGTCAGTAATGGAAACACCATATATTTT. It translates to CASSRRVTVSNGNTIYF.

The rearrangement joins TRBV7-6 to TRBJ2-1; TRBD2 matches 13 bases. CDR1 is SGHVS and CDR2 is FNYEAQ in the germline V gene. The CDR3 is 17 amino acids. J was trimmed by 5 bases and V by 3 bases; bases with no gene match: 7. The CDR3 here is CASSFKLAGGQNNEQFF. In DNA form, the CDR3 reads TGTGCCAGCAGCTTCAAACTAGCGGGGGGGCAGAACAATGAGCAGTTCTTC.

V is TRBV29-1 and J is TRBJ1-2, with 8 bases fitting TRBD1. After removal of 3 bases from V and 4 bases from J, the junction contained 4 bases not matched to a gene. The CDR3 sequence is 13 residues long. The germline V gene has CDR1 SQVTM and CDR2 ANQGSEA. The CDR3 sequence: CSVDGQGIYGYTF. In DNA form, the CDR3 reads TGCAGCGTTGATGGACAGGGAATCTATGGCTACACCTTC.

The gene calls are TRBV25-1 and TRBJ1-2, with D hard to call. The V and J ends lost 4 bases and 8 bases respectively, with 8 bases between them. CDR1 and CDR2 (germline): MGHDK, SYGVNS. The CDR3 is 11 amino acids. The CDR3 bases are TGTGCCAGCAGTGCGGGTTGGGGCTACACCTTC. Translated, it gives CASSAGWGYTF.